This T cell receptor beta chain was found in a study of blood T cells in healthy people across ages. The V end was cut by 5 bases, the J end by 4 bases, with 18 bases between. Germline assignment: CDR1 DFQATT and CDR2 SNEGSKA (reference sequence). The CDR3 consists of 15 residues. The use of a sample-barcoded 5' primer and a J-beta primer mix characterized a second PCR of 7 to 11 cycles. One entry per CDR3 protein, called by TCRdb with MiXCR from the 5' RACE reads. The profile shows about 1.6 million distinct CDR3 sequences, roughly 32% of them singletons. The sample was blood. The rearrangement links TRBV20-1 to TRBJ1-5; D is perhaps TRBD1 (5 bases). The clonotype comes from a woman aged 25-40 years in good health. CDR3 coding DNA: TGCAGTGCTTCCCCTGTGGGGCTAAATAATCAGCCCCAGCATTTT. Its translation: CSASPVGLNNQPQHF.